Below, one TCR beta chain is given with its context. CDR3 length: 14 residues. V was cut by 3 bases and J by 6 bases, with 15 bases left in between. Per germline, CDR1 SQVTM and CDR2 ANQGSEA. This record comes from a study of blood T cell repertoires in COVID-19. Study-wide context: Sample material is recorded as cDNA or gDNA derived from T cells, B-cell-depleted T cells, or PBMCs.

The authors' processing: Nucleated cell number was recorded as an estimate derived from reference gene primer amplification. The protocol was immunoSEQ multiplex PCR, while the TCRdb copy is restricted to in-frame clones and leaves out a portion. V, J and clone size were drawn from that table, and D and trimming were deduced from the DNA. The profile covers approximately 140,000 clones, with about nine tenths appearing a single time and 3.5% to 4.5% taken by the ten largest. The origin of this receptor is an older woman with active or convalescent COVID-19. The chain uses TRBV29-1 and TRBJ1-5; D uncertain. Sequencing input: peripheral blood. Written as DNA, the CDR3 is TGCAGCGTTGACGTAGCCGGGGTCGGTCAGCCCCAGCATTTT. Translation gives CSVDVAGVGQPQHF.